The present T cell receptor (beta chain) was sequenced within a study of blood T cell repertoires in COVID-19. Authors' processing steps: Researchers report that nucleated cell counts were estimated from reference gene primer amplification. Profiling relied on immunoSEQ multiplex PCR, and the TCRdb table lists in-frame clones only, not all of them. That table supplies the V and J calls and clone size; D and trimming were determined from the DNA. The sample comprises about 160,000 clones, 80% of which are singletons, and 3% to 3.5% rests with the top ten. V was clipped by 3 bases and J by 4 bases, with 19 bases between them. Looked up from germline, CDR1 is SGHRS and CDR2 is YFSETQ. The CDR3 is 16 residues long. Grouping used clinical history reported by participants in a survey and questionnaire.

The J gene is TRBJ2-5, the V gene TRBV5-1, with a possible D match to TRBD1 (7 bases). The TCR comes from an older woman who had recovered from COVID-19. The sample taken for sequencing was PBMCs or T cells enriched from blood (not recorded which). CDR3: CASSSRPGGGPETQYF. CDR3 nucleotide sequence: TGCGCCAGCAGCTCCCGCCCAGGAGGGGGCCCAGAGACCCAGTACTTC.